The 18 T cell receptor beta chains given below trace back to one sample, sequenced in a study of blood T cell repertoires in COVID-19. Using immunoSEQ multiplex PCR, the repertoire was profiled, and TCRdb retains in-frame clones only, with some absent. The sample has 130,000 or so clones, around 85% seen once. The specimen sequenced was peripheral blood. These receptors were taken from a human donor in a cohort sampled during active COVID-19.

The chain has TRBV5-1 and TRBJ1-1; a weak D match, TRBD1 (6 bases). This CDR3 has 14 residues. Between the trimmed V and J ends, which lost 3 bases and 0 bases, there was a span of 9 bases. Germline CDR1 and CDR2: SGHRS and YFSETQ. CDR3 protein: CASSSGQMNTEAFF. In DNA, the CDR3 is TGCGCCAGCAGCTCAGGACAGATGAACACTGAAGCTTTCTTT.

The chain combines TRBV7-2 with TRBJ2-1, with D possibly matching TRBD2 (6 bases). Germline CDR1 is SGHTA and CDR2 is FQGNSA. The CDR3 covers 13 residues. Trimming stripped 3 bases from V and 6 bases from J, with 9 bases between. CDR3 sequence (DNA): TGTGCCAGCAGCTTGGGACTTTTCAATGAGCAGTTCTTC. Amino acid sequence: CASSLGLFNEQFF.

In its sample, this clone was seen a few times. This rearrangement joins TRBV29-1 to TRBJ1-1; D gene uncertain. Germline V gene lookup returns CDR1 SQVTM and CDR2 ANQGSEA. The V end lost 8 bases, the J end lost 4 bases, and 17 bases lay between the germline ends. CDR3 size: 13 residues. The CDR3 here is CSIQQAAGTEAFF. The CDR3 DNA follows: TGCAGCATTCAGCAGGCCGCGGGCACTGAAGCTTTCTTT. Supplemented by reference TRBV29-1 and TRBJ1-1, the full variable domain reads SAVISQKPSRDICQRGTSLTIQCQVDSQVTMMFWYRQQPGQSLTLIATANQGSEATYESGFVIDKFPISRPNLTFSTLTVSNMSPEDSSIYLCSIQQAAGTEAFFGQGTRLTVV.

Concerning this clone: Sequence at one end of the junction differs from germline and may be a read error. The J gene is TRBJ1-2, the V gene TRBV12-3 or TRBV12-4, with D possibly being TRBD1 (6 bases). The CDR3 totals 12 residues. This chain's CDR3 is CASSPFRDTNHF. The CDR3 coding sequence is TGTGCCAGCAGTCCCTTCCGGGACACCAATCACTTC.

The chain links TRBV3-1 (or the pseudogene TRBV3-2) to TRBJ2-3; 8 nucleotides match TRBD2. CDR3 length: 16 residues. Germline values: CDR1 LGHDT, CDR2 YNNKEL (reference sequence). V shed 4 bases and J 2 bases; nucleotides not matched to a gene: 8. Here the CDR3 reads CASSPERELATDTQYF. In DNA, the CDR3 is TGTGCCAGCAGCCCTGAGCGGGAGTTAGCCACAGATACGCAGTATTTT.

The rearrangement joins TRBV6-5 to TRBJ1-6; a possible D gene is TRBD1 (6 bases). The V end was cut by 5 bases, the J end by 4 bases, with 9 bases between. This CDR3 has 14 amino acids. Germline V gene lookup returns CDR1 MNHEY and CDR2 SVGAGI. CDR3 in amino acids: CASSRGTYNSPLHF. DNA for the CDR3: TGTGCCAGCAGTCGAGGGACATATAATTCACCCCTCCACTTT.

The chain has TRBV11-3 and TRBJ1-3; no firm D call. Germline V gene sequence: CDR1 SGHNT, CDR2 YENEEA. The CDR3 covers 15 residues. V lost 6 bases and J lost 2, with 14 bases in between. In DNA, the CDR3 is TGTGCCAGCAGGCGGAGAACCAACGCTGGAAACACCATATATTTT. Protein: CASRRRTNAGNTIYF.

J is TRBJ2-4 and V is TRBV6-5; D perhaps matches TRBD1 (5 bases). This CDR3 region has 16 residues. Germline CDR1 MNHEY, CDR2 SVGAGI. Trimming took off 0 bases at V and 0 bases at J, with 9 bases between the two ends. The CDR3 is CASSYSTDLAKNIQYF. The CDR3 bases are TGTGCCAGCAGTTACTCGACAGATCTAGCCAAAAACATTCAGTACTTC.

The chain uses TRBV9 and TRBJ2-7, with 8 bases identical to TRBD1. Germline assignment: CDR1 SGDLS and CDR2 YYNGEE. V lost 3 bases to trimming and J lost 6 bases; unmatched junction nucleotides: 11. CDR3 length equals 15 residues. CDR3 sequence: CASSAGRGRPGEQYV. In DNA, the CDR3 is TGTGCCAGCAGCGCCGGCAGGGGGCGCCCAGGCGAGCAGTACGTC.

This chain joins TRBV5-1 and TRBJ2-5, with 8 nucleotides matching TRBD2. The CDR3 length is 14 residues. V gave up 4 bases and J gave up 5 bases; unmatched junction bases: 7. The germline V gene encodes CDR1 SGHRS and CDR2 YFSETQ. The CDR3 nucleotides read TGCGCCAGCAGCCTGGGACTAGTAAGGGAGACCCAGTACTTC. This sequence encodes CASSLGLVRETQYF.

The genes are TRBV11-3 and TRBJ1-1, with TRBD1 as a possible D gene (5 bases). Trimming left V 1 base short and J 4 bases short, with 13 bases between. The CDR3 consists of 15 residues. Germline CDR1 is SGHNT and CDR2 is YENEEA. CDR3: CASSLGGVRGTEAFF. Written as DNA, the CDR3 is TGTGCCAGCAGCTTAGGGGGGGTTAGAGGCACTGAAGCTTTCTTT.

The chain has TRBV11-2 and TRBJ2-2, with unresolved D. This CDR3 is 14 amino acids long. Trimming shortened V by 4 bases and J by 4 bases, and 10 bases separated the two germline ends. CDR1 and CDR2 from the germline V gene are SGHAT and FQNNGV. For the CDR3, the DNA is TGTGCCAGCAGCTCCCGTTCTTTCACCGGGGAGCTGTTTTTT. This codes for CASSSRSFTGELFF.

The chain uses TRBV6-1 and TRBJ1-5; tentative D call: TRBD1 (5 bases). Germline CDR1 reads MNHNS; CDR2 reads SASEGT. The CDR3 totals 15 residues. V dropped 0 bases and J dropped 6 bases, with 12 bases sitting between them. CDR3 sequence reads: CASSEAGRGGQPQHF. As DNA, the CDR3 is TGTGCCAGCAGTGAAGCGGGAAGGGGTGGTCAGCCCCAGCATTTT.

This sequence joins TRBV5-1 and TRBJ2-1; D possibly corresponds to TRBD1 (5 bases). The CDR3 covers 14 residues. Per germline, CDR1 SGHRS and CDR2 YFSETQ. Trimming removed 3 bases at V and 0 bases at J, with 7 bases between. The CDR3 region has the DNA TGCGCCAGCAGCTCTCAGGGCTCCTACAATGAGCAGTTCTTC. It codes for CASSSQGSYNEQFF.

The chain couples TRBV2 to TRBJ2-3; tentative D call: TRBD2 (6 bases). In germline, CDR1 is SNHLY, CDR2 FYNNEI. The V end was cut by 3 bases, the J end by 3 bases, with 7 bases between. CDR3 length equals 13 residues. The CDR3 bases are TGTGCCAGCAGTGAGGAGGGTACAGATACGCAGTATTTT. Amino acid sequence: CASSEEGTDTQYF.

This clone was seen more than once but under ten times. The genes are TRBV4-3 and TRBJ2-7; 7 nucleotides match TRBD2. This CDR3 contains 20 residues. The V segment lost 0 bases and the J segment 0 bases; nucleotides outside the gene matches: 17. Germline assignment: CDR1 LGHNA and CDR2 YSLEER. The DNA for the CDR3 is TGCGCCAGCAGCCAAGAAGGGCCAGCTCCTAGGCGGGAGTACTCCTACGAGCAGTACGTC. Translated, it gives CASSQEGPAPRREYSYEQYV.

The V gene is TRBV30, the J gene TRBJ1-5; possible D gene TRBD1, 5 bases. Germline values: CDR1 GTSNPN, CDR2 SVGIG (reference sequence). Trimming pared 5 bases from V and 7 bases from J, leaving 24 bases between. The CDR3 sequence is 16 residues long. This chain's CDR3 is CAWGRGAGGNRQPQHF. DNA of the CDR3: TGTGCCTGGGGGCGTGGGGCCGGGGGGAACCGGCAGCCCCAGCATTTT. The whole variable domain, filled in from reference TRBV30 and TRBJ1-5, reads SQTIHQWPATLVQPVGSPLSLECTVEGTSNPNLYWYRQAAGRGLQLLFYSVGIGQISSEVPQNLSASRPQDRQFILSSKKLLLSDSGFYLCAWGRGAGGNRQPQHFGDGTRLSIL.

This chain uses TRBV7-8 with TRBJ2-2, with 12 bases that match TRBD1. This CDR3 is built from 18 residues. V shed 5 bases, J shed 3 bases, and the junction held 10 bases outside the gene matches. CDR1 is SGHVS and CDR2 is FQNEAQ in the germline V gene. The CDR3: CASSRGPGTGGYTGELFF. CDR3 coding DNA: TGTGCCAGCAGCAGAGGCCCCGGGACAGGGGGCTACACCGGGGAGCTGTTTTTT.